This T cell receptor beta chain is drawn from a study of Ad26.COV2.S vaccination and SARS-CoV-2 variants. Libraries were prepared by immunoSEQ multiplex PCR; TCRdb keeps only in-frame clonotypes and omits some of them. Of over 110,000 clones in the sample, 86% were seen once. Per the germline V gene, CDR1 is SEHNR and CDR2 is FQNEAQ (reference sequence). The ends were cut back, 5 bases at V and 9 bases at J, with 11 bases in the middle. The CDR3 contains 12 residues. In the case of this clone: Its antigen is undetermined.

Points from the study as a whole: It is possible that the TCR breadth and depth analyses underestimated the total T cell responses. Following vaccination, spike-specific CD8+ and CD4+ T cell responses reportedly exhibited substantial breadth.

This chain joins TRBV7-9 and TRBJ1-5; D remains ambiguous. The sequence came from a human donor who had recovered from COVID-19. The sequenced sample was peripheral blood, obtained after recovery from COVID-19. CDR3 sequence reads: CASSNRLGPQHF. As DNA, the CDR3 is TGTGCCAGCAGCAATCGGCTTGGGCCCCAGCATTTT.